Given below is one TCR beta chain in context. Its antigen is still unknown. Clones were sequenced by immunoSEQ multiplex PCR, and TCRdb holds only the in-frame ones, with some missing. This sample carries around 50,000 clones, about 89% of them seen once, and the ten largest clones take approximately 5.3%. This specimen belongs to a study of T cell responses to AZD1222 COVID-19 vaccine. Study conclusions and caveats: Clonal diversity was possibly underestimated, and white British individuals and females predominated among donors.

This CDR3 contains 15 residues. Losses at the gene ends were 3 bases for V and 8 bases for J; bases not matched to a gene: 7. Germline CDR1 and CDR2: LNHDA and SQIVND (reference sequence). The sequencing used peripheral blood, collected 28 days after the second AZD1222 dose. The V and J genes are TRBV19 and TRBJ1-4; 9 bases align to TRBD1. This TCR was recovered from an adult who received the AZD1222 COVID-19 vaccine. The CDR3: CASSILGTGTEKLFF. CDR3 in DNA: TGTGCCAGTAGTATCCTTGGGACAGGGACCGAAAAACTGTTTTTT.